A single sample gave rise to the 29 T cell receptor beta chains below, sequenced in a study of T cell repertoires in cytomegalovirus infection. TCRdb passed the reads through MiXCR, listing each CDR3 protein once. This sample has about 100,000 distinct CDR3 sequences, with under 25% found just once. Input material: CD8+ T cells from PBMCs. The receptors here all came from a human donor in good health (CMV status not recorded). Some clones in this sample may be carry-over from other donors' samples.

This clonotype was seen more than once but under ten times. The chain links TRBV15 to TRBJ2-7; the D gene is possibly TRBD2 (5 bases). Germline V gene data show CDR1 as LNHNV and CDR2 as YYDKDF (reference sequence). The CDR3 covers 13 residues. The V and J ends lost 1 base and 5 bases respectively, with 9 bases between them. In DNA form, the CDR3 reads TGTGCCACCAGCAGAGCTCGGACTCACGAGCAGTACTTC. This sequence encodes CATSRARTHEQYF.

The V gene is TRBV25-1, the J gene TRBJ2-7, with a weak D call TRBD2 (6 bases). The CDR3 contains 14 residues. CDR1 is MGHDK, CDR2 SYGVNS, per germline. V shed 6 bases and J shed 3 bases, with 15 bases lying between them. CDR3 nucleotides: TGTGCCAGCAGCCAGGAGGAGGGGCACTACGAGCAGTACTTC. It is translated as CASSQEEGHYEQYF.

In regard to this clonotype: Possible read error: a much larger clone is one base away. The CDR3 spells CATVDNTEAFF. CDR3 bases: TGTGCCACGGTCGACAACACTGAAGCTTTCTTT. The J gene is TRBJ1-1, the V gene TRBV28; D gene uncertain. V was shortened by 10 bases and J by 2 bases, with 8 bases between the two germline ends. The CDR3 sequence is 11 residues long. Germline lookup yields CDR1 MDHEN and CDR2 SYDVKM.

V usage is TRBV7-6 and J usage is TRBJ2-5, with D possibly matching TRBD1 (6 bases). Trimming removed 6 bases from V and 5 bases from J, with 13 bases in between. CDR3 length: 13 residues. Germline-derived CDR1 and CDR2 are SGHVS and FNYEAQ. This chain's CDR3 is CASRAGDRETQYF. In DNA form, the CDR3 reads TGTGCCAGCAGGGCAGGGGATCGGGAGACCCAGTACTTC.

This clonotype was picked up a small number of times. The chain employs TRBV20-1 and TRBJ2-2; weak D call: TRBD1 (5 bases). The CDR3 consists of 14 residues. V was pared by 3 bases and J by 1 base, with 9 bases between. Germline values: CDR1 DFQATT, CDR2 SNEGSKA (reference sequence). The chain's CDR3 is CSASTRENTGELFF. CDR3 bases: TGCAGTGCTAGTACCAGGGAGAACACCGGGGAGCTGTTTTTT.

This clonotype was observed many times. V and J are TRBV7-6 and TRBJ1-1, with D perhaps matching TRBD1 (5 bases). Germline V gene data show CDR1 as SGHVS and CDR2 as FNYEAQ. This CDR3 spans 12 amino acids. V dropped 3 bases and J dropped 11 bases, with 13 bases sitting between them. The CDR3 nucleotides are TGTGCCAGCAGCTTGGCCAGGGTGGATGCTTTCTTT. This translates into CASSLARVDAFF.

The gene calls are TRBV7-9 and TRBJ2-4; 7 bases are shared with TRBD1. Germline V gene sequence: CDR1 SEHNR, CDR2 FQNEAQ (reference sequence). Unmatched junction bases numbered 2, after V lost 5 bases and J lost 1 base. The CDR3 has 14 residues. DNA of the CDR3: TGTGCCAGCAGCCTACAGGGGGCCAAAAACATTCAGTACTTC. This translates into CASSLQGAKNIQYF.

The chain carries TRBV7-9 and TRBJ2-7, with D tentatively TRBD1 (5 bases). V dropped 7 bases and J dropped 2 bases, with 12 bases sitting between them. Germline assignment: CDR1 SEHNR and CDR2 FQNEAQ (reference sequence). The CDR3 extends over 13 amino acids. CDR3 bases: TGTGCCAGCACCATCGACAGAACCTACGAGCAGTACTTC. Its protein is CASTIDRTYEQYF.

This chain links TRBV12-5 with TRBJ2-2; D gene uncertain. V was cut by 3 bases and J by 2 bases, with 1 base left in between. Germline loops: CDR1 LGHNT, CDR2 FRNRAP. CDR3 size: 12 residues. DNA for the CDR3: TGTGCTAGTGGTTTTAACACCGGGGAGCTGTTTTTT. It translates to CASGFNTGELFF. The full variable domain, completed using reference TRBV12-5 and TRBJ2-2, is DARVTQTPRHKVTEMGQEVTMRCQPILGHNTVFWYRQTMMQGLELLAYFRNRAPLDDSGMPKDRFSAEMPDATLATLKIQPSEPRDSAVYFCASGFNTGELFFGEGSRLTVL.

This clonotype was counted only a few times. The V and J genes are TRBV12-3 or TRBV12-4 and TRBJ2-5; D is possibly TRBD1 or TRBD2 (8 bases each). The length of the CDR3 is 15 residues. Between the trimmed V and J ends, which lost 3 bases and 4 bases, there was a span of 15 bases. DNA of the CDR3: TGTGCCAGCAGTTTTACGGGAGGGACAGGAGAGACCCAGTACTTC. Its protein product is CASSFTGGTGETQYF.

The rearrangement links TRBV12-3 or TRBV12-4 to TRBJ2-1; either TRBD1 or TRBD2 may fit D (6 bases each). Deletions cut 0 bases from V and 10 bases from J, with 13 bases between. The CDR3 is 14 residues long. In DNA form, the CDR3 reads TGTGCCAGCAGTTTAGCGGGGGGCTACTTCGAGCAGTTCTTC. This encodes CASSLAGGYFEQFF.

This clonotype was observed a few times. The gene calls are TRBV27 and TRBJ2-7; 8 bases align to TRBD2. The CDR3 extends over 17 amino acids. The germline V gene has CDR1 MNHEY and CDR2 SMNVEV (reference sequence). J gave up 0 bases and V 6 bases, and 13 bases lay outside the gene matches. In DNA, the CDR3 is TGTGCCAGCAGCCACAAAGGCGGGGGGTCGAGCTCCTACGAGCAGTACTTC. This sequence encodes CASSHKGGGSSSYEQYF.

Only a few counts were recorded for this clonotype. This chain's CDR3 is CASSISLDVYGYTF. The CDR3 DNA follows: TGTGCCAGTAGTATTTCTTTGGATGTCTATGGCTACACCTTC. This chain links TRBV19 with TRBJ1-2; D is unclear. Trimming took 3 bases from V and 4 from J, leaving 12 bases between them. The CDR3 totals 14 residues. Germline V gene data show CDR1 as LNHDA and CDR2 as SQIVND (reference sequence).

On this clonotype itself: The germline gene is not matched at one end of the junction; a read error may be the cause. The V call is TRBV28, the J call TRBJ2-7, with D possibly being TRBD1 (7 bases). Germline assignment: CDR1 MDHEN and CDR2 SYDVKM. The CDR3 sequence is 13 residues long. CDR3 nucleotide sequence: TGTGCCAGCCGTTTAGGGGGCGGGGCCGAGCAGTACTTC. It translates to CASRLGGGAEQYF.

This sequence joins TRBV4-3 and TRBJ1-4; D is uncertain. This CDR3 spans 16 amino acids. The germline CDR1 and CDR2 sequences are LGHNA and YSLEER. The V end lost 0 bases, the J end lost 3 bases, and 11 bases lay between the germline ends. Here the CDR3 reads CASSQDGPGSNEKLFF. CDR3 in DNA: TGCGCCAGCAGCCAAGATGGTCCAGGTTCTAATGAAAAACTGTTTTTT.

V usage is TRBV19 and J usage is TRBJ2-1; 10 bases align to TRBD2. Germline V lookup: CDR1 LNHDA, CDR2 SQIVND (reference sequence). The junction had 2 bases not matched to a gene; V was cut back by 1 base and J by 2 bases. The CDR3 covers 16 residues. The CDR3 nucleotides are TGTGCCAGTAGTATAGCAGGACTAGCGGCCTACAATGAGCAGTTCTTC. Translated: CASSIAGLAAYNEQFF.

The chain is built from TRBV28 and TRBJ2-5; 8 positions match TRBD1. This CDR3 region has 14 residues. J lost 4 bases, V lost 5 bases, and 6 bases had no gene match. Germline CDR1 and CDR2: MDHEN and SYDVKM. This chain's CDR3 is CASSDRGGRETQYF. The CDR3 bases are TGTGCCAGCAGTGACAGGGGAGGTCGAGAGACCCAGTACTTC.

The rearrangement uses TRBV6-2 or TRBV6-3 and TRBJ2-3; the D is unclear. V gave up 2 bases and J gave up 3 bases, with 3 bases separating them. There are 12 residues in the CDR3. Germline V gene data show CDR1 as MNHEY and CDR2 as SVGEGT. The CDR3 region has the DNA TGTGCCAGCAGTTACCGGACAGATACGCAGTATTTT. Translated: CASSYRTDTQYF.

The sample holds a few counts of this clonotype. This chain links TRBV15 with TRBJ1-1; the match to TRBD1 covers 12 bases. V was pared by 3 bases and J by 11 bases, with 10 bases of the junction left unmatched. Germline V gene data show CDR1 as LNHNV and CDR2 as YYDKDF (reference sequence). The CDR3 runs to 15 residues. The chain's CDR3 is CATSSPGQGAGVAFF. The CDR3 bases are TGTGCCACCAGCAGTCCGGGACAGGGGGCAGGAGTGGCTTTCTTT.

This clonotype was detected a few times. This chain connects TRBV7-9 to TRBJ2-7; D is undetermined. Germline loops: CDR1 SEHNR, CDR2 FQNEAQ (reference sequence). CDR3 length equals 13 residues. V lost 5 bases and J lost 5, with 13 bases in between. The CDR3 protein is CASSPSGSHEQYF. The CDR3, as DNA: TGTGCCAGCAGCCCCTCCGGGTCCCACGAGCAGTACTTC.

This clonotype was recorded a few times. The chain has TRBV7-6 and TRBJ1-3; TRBD1 might be the D (5 bases). The V and J ends lost 2 bases and 0 bases respectively, with 20 bases between them. There are 19 residues in the CDR3. Germline CDR1 is SGHVS and CDR2 is FNYEAQ. CDR3 residues: CASSLYPARARISGNTIYF. CDR3 bases: TGTGCCAGCAGCTTATATCCAGCCAGGGCCCGGATCTCTGGAAACACCATATATTTT.

This clonotype has at least ten counts. V usage is TRBV7-2 and J usage is TRBJ2-1; 7 nucleotides align to TRBD2. Germline trimming cut 1 base from V and 10 bases from J; bases unmatched to any gene: 10. The CDR3 runs to 15 residues. Germline CDR1 SGHTA, CDR2 FQGNSA. CDR3 nucleotide sequence: TGTGCCAGCAGCTTAGGGCGGAAAGAAGCGGGAGAGCAGTTCTTC. Residues: CASSLGRKEAGEQFF. The full variable domain, its missing parts supplied by reference TRBV7-2 and TRBJ2-1, is GAGVSQSPSNKVTEKGKDVELRCDPISGHTALYWYRQSLGQGLEFLIYFQGNSAPDKSGLPSDRFSAERTGGSVSTLTIQRTQQEDSAVYLCASSLGRKEAGEQFFGPGTRLTVL.

The rearrangement links TRBV4-3 to TRBJ1-5; perhaps TRBD1 as D (6 bases). CDR1 is LGHNA and CDR2 is YSLEER in the germline V gene. The ends were cut back, 1 base at V and 3 bases at J, with 10 bases in the middle. The CDR3 has 15 amino acids. CDR3 sequence: CASSQGAGVNQPQHF. The DNA for the CDR3 is TGCGCCAGCAGCCAAGGTGCAGGGGTCAATCAGCCCCAGCATTTT.

On this clonotype: Its ends do not fully match the called genes, so a read error is possible. The CDR3: CAGSHHPPASGRIPPSYEQYF. The CDR3, as DNA: TGCGCCGGCAGTCACCACCCACCCGCGTCGGGGCGGATACCCCCCTCCTACGAGCAGTACTTC. The V gene is TRBV23-1, the J gene TRBJ2-7; D is perhaps TRBD1 or TRBD2 (5 bases each). TRBV23-1 is an open reading frame, and its role is uncertain. This CDR3 is 21 amino acids long.

This chain connects TRBV24-1 to TRBJ2-1, with D uncertain. The V gene lost 0 bases and the J gene lost 5 bases, with 10 bases spanning the gap. This CDR3 comprises 15 residues. In germline, CDR1 is KGHDR, CDR2 SFDVKD. CDR3 sequence (DNA): TGTGCCACCAGTGATTTGTCGCAGGACCACAATGAGCAGTTCTTC. Translating it yields CATSDLSQDHNEQFF.

The table lists this clonotype with a few counts. The rearrangement links TRBV5-1 to TRBJ2-7; 10 nucleotides line up with TRBD1. Germline lookup yields CDR1 SGHRS and CDR2 YFSETQ. The V segment lost 3 bases and the J segment 2 bases; nucleotides outside the gene matches: 2. This CDR3 has 14 amino acids. The CDR3 DNA is TGCGCCAGCAGCTGGGGACAGGGGACCTACGAGCAGTACTTC. This encodes CASSWGQGTYEQYF. The full variable domain, in which reference TRBV5-1 and TRBJ2-7 provide the parts outside the CDR3, is KAGVTQTPRYLIKTRGQQVTLSCSPISGHRSVSWYQQTPGQGLQFLFEYFSETQRNKGNFPGRFSGRQFSNSRSEMNVSTLELGDSALYLCASSWGQGTYEQYFGPGTRLTVT.

This clonotype turned up a few times. This chain connects TRBV4-1 to TRBJ2-7; 8 bases agree with TRBD1. Trimming took 0 bases from V and 3 from J; bases not matched to a gene: 4. Germline V gene sequence: CDR1 MGHRA, CDR2 YSYEKL. This CDR3 has 15 residues. CDR3 sequence: CASSQDSDRVYEQYF. The CDR3 region has the DNA TGCGCCAGCAGCCAAGATTCGGACAGGGTCTACGAGCAGTACTTC.

The table lists this clonotype with many counts. The chain is built from TRBV6-2 or TRBV6-3 and TRBJ2-6, with D tentatively TRBD1 (5 bases). This CDR3 region has 19 residues. Trimming removed 0 bases from V and 2 bases from J, with 17 bases in between. Germline CDR1 and CDR2: MNHEY and SVGEGT. The CDR3, as DNA: TGTGCCAGCAGTTACTCCTCGAGTAACAGGCCAGCTGGGGCCAACGTCCTGACTTTC. It is translated as CASSYSSSNRPAGANVLTF.

This clonotype was seen only a few times. The CDR3 here is CASSFSRGYTYEQYF. DNA of the CDR3: TGTGCCAGCAGTTTCAGCAGGGGCTATACCTACGAGCAGTACTTC. The chain is built from TRBV12-3 or TRBV12-4 and TRBJ2-7; D possibly corresponds to TRBD1 (6 bases). CDR3 length: 15 amino acids. Trimming cost V 3 bases and J 2 bases, with 14 bases left between them.